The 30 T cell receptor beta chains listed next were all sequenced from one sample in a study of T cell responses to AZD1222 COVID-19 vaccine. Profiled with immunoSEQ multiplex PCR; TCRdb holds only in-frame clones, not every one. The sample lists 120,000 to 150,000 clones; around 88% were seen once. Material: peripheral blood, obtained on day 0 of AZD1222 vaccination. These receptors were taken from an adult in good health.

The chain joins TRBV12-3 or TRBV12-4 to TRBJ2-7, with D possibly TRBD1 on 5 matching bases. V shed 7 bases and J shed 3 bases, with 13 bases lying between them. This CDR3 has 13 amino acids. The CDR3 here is CASIPQDGYEQYF. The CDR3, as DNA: TGTGCCAGCATTCCACAGGACGGCTACGAGCAGTACTTC.

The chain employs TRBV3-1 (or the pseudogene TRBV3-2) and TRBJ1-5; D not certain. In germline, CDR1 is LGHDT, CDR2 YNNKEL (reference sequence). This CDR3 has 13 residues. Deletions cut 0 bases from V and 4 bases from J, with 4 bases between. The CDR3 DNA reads TGTGCCAGCAGCCAAGATGATAATCAGCCCCAGCATTTT. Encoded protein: CASSQDDNQPQHF.

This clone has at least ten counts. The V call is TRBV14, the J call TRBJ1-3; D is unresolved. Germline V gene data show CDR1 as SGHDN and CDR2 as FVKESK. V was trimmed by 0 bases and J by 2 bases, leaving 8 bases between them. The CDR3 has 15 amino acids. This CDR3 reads CASSQEIRAGNTIYF. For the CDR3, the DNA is TGTGCCAGCAGCCAAGAGATAAGGGCTGGAAACACCATATATTTT.

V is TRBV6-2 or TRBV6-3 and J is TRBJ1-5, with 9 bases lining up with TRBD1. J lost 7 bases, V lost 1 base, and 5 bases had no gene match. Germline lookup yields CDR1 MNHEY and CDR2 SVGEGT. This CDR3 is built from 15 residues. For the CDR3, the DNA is TGTGCCAGCAGTTACTTACAGGGGGCAGGACAGCCCCAGCATTTT. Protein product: CASSYLQGAGQPQHF.

In nucleotides, the CDR3 is TGTGCCAGTCGGACAACCCCAGGCACAGATACGCAGTATTTT. This codes for CASRTTPGTDTQYF. This chain uses TRBV7-8 with TRBJ2-3, with D tentatively TRBD1 (5 bases). V dropped 9 bases and J dropped 1 base, with 14 bases sitting between them. This CDR3 is built from 14 residues. Germline loops: CDR1 SGHVS, CDR2 FQNEAQ. The whole variable domain, remainder taken from reference TRBV7-8 and TRBJ2-3, is GAGVSQSPRYKVAKRGQDVALRCDPISGHVSLFWYQQALGQGPEFLTYFQNEAQLDKSGLPSDRFFAERPEGSVSTLKIQRTQQEDSAVYLCASRTTPGTDTQYFGPGTRLTVL.

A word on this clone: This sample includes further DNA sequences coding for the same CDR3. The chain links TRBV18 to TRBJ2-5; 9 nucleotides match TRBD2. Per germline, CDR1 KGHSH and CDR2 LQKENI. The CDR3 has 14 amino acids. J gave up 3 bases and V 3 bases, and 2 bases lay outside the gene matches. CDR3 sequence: CASSPGLAKETQYF. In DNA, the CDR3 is TGTGCCAGCTCACCCGGACTAGCGAAAGAGACCCAGTACTTC.

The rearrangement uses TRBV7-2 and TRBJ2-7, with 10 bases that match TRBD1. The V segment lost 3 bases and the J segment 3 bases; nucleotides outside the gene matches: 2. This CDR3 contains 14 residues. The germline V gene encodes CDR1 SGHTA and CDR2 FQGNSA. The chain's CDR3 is CASSLGQGLYEQYF. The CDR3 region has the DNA TGTGCCAGCAGCTTGGGACAGGGGCTCTACGAGCAGTACTTC.

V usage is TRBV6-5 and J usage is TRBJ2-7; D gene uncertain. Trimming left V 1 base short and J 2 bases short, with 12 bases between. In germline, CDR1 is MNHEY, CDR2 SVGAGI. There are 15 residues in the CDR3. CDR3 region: CASSYYSRAPYEQYF. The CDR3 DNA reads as TGTGCCAGCAGTTACTATTCAAGAGCCCCCTACGAGCAGTACTTC.

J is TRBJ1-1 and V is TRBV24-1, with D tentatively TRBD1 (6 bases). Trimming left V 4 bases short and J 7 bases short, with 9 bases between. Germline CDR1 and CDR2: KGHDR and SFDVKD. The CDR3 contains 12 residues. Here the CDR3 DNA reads TGTGCCACCAGTGACCAGGACAGTGAAGCTTTCTTT. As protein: CATSDQDSEAFF.

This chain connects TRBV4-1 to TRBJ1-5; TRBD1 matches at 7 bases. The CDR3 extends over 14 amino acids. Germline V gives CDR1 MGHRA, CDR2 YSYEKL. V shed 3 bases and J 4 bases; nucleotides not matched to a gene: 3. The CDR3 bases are TGCGCCAGCAGCCATCCGGGACAGAATCAGCCCCAGCATTTT. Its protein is CASSHPGQNQPQHF.

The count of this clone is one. CDR3: CSASLTGGGNQPQHF. The CDR3 DNA reads as TGCAGTGCTAGTTTAACAGGGGGCGGCAATCAGCCCCAGCATTTT. The chain couples TRBV20-1 to TRBJ1-5; 9 positions match TRBD1. The CDR3 loop spans 15 amino acids. Germline values: CDR1 DFQATT, CDR2 SNEGSKA (reference sequence). V dropped 3 bases and J dropped 2; count of bases not matched to a gene: 5.

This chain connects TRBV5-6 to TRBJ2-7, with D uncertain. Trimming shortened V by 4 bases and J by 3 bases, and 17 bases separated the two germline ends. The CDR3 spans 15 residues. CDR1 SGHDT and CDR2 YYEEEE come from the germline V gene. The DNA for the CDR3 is TGTGCCAGCAGCCCACGGCCAGCTTGGGGCTACGAGCAGTACTTC. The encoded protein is CASSPRPAWGYEQYF. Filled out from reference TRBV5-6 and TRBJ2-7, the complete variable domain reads DAGVTQSPTHLIKTRGQQVTLRCSPKSGHDTVSWYQQALGQGPQFIFQYYEEEERQRGNFPDRFSGHQFPNYSSELNVNALLLGDSALYLCASSPRPAWGYEQYFGPGTRLTVT.

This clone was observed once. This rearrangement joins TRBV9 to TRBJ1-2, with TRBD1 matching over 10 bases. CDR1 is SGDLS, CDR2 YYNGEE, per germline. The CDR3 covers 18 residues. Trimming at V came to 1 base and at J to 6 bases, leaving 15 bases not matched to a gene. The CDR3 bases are TGTGCCAGCAGCGTATCCGGGACAGGGGAAGGGGGTATGGATGGCTACACCTTC. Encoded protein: CASSVSGTGEGGMDGYTF.

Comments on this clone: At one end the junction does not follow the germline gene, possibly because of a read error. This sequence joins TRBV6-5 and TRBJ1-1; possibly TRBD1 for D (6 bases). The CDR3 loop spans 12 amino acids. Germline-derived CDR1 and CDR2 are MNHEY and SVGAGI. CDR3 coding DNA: TGTGCCAGCCTCGAGGGGGTTAGACCACAAGCCTTT. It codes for CASLEGVRPQAF.

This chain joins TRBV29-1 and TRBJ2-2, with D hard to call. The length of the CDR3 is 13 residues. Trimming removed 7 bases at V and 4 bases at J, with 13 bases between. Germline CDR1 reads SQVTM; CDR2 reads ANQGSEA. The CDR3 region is CSAGRDPTGELFF. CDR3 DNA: TGCAGCGCTGGTCGCGACCCCACCGGGGAGCTGTTTTTT.

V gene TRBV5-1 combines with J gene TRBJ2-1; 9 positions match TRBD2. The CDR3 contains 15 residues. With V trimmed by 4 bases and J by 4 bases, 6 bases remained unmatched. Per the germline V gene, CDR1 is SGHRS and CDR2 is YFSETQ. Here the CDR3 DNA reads TGCGCCAGCAGCGCGGGACTAGCCGATTACAATGAGCAGTTCTTC. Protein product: CASSAGLADYNEQFF. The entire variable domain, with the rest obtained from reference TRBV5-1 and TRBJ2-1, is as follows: KAGVTQTPRYLIKTRGQQVTLSCSPISGHRSVSWYQQTPGQGLQFLFEYFSETQRNKGNFPGRFSGRQFSNSRSEMNVSTLELGDSALYLCASSAGLADYNEQFFGPGTRLTVL.

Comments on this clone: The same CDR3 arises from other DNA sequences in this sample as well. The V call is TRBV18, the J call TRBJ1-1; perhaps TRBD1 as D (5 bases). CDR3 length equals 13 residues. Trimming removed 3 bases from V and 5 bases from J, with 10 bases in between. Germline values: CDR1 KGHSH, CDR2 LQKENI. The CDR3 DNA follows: TGTGCCAGCTCACCGCTAGAGGGGACTGAAGCTTTCTTT. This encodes CASSPLEGTEAFF.

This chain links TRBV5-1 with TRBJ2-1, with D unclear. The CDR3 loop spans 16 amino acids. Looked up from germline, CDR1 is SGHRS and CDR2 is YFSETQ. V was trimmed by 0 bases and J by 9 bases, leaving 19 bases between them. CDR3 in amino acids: CASSLDPVVGGGEQFF. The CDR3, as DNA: TGCGCCAGCAGCTTGGATCCTGTGGTAGGCGGCGGTGAGCAGTTCTTC.

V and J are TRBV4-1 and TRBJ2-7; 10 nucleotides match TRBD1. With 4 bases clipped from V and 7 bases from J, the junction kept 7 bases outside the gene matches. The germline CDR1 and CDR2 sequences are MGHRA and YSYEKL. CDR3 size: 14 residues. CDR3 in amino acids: CASSRGQGVGEQYF. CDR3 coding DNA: TGCGCCAGCAGCCGCGGACAGGGGGTAGGTGAGCAGTACTTC.

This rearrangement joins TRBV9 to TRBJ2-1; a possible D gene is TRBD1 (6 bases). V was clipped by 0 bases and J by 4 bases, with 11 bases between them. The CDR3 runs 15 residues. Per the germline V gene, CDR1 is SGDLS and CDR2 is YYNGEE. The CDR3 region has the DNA TGTGCCAGCAGCGTAGACTGGGACAATTACAATGAGCAGTTCTTC. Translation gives CASSVDWDNYNEQFF.

In nucleotides, the CDR3 is TGTGCCAGCAGCTTAGAAGCGGGGCCCAGGGTTGAGCAGTTCTTC. Protein product: CASSLEAGPRVEQFF. The V call is TRBV7-6, the J call TRBJ2-1, with 7 bases fitting TRBD2. The CDR3 sequence is 15 residues long. V was clipped by 1 base and J by 9 bases; unmatched bases: 9. From germline, CDR1 is SGHVS and CDR2 FNYEAQ.

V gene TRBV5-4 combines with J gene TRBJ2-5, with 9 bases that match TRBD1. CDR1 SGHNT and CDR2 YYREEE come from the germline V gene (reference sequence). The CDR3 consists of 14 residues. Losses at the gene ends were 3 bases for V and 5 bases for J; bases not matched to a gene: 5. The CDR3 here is CASSSHRGRETQYF. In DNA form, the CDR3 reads TGTGCCAGCAGCTCTCACAGGGGGCGCGAGACCCAGTACTTC.

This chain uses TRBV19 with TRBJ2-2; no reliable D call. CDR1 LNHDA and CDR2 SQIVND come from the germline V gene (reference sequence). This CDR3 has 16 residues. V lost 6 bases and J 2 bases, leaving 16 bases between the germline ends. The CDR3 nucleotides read TGTGCCAGTAGCAACCCGTTAGGGTATAACACCGGGGAGCTGTTTTTT. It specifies CASSNPLGYNTGELFF.

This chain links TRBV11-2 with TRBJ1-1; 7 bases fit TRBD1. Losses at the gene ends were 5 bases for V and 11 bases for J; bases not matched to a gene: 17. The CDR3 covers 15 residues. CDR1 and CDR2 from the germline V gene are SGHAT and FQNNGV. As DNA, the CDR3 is TGTGCCAGCAGCGAAAGACAGGGTAACCTCGCGGGCGCTTTCTTT. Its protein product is CASSERQGNLAGAFF.

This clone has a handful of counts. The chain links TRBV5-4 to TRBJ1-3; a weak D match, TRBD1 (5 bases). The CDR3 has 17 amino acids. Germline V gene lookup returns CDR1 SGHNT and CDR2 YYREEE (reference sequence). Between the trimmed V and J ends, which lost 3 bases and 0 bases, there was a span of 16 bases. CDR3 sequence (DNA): TGTGCCAGCAGCTCGGACACGACCAGGTTCTCTGGAAACACCATATATTTT. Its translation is CASSSDTTRFSGNTIYF.

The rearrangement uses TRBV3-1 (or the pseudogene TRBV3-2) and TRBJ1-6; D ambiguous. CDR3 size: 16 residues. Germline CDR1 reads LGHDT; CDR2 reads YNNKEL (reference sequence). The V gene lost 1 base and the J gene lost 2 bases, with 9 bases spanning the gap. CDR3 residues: CASSQGQTTYNSPLHF. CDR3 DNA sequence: TGTGCCAGCAGCCAAGGTCAGACTACCTATAATTCACCCCTCCACTTT.

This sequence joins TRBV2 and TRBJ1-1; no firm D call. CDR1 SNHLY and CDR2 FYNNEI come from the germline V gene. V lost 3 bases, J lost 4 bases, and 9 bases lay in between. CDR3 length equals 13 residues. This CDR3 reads CASSDTGITEAFF. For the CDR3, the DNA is TGTGCCAGCAGTGATACCGGGATCACTGAAGCTTTCTTT.

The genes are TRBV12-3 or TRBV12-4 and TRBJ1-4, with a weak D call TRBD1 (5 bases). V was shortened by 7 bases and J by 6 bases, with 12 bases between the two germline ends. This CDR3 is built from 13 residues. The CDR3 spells CASNRDGYEKLFF. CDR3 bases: TGTGCCAGCAACCGGGACGGTTATGAAAAACTGTTTTTT.

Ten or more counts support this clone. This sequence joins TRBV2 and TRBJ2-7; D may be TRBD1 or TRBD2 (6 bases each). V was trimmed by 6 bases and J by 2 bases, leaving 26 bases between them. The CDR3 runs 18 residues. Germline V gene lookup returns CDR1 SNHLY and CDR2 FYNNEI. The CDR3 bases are TGTGCCAGCAGCGAGTTTGCACCTCCCGGGGGCGGGACCTACGAGCAGTACTTC. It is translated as CASSEFAPPGGGTYEQYF.

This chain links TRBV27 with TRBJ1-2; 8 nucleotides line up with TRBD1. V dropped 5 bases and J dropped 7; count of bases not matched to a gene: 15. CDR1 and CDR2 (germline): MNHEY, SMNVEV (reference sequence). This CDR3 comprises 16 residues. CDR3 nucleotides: TGTGCCAGCAGTCCCCTACTAGGACAGGGTAAAAGTGGCTACACCTTC. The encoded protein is CASSPLLGQGKSGYTF.